The clone carrying this T cell receptor beta chain was counted at least ten times. The antigen remains undetermined. This entry comes from a study of T cells after yellow fever vaccination. In the study overall: Low-cell-number fractions underwent preparation using SMART-Seq v4 Ultra Low Input.

One entry per CDR3 protein, called by TCRdb with MiXCR from the 5' RACE reads. The sample carries approximately 110,000 distinct CDR3 sequences, 6% to 8% recorded once. The CDR3 covers 16 residues. J lost 4 bases, V lost 5 bases, and 10 bases had no gene match. Germline V gene sequence: CDR1 SGHTA, CDR2 FQGNSA. Study-level findings and limits: Clonotypes found in both CD4 and CD8 compartments made up a small share. Peaking on day 5 versus 15, the secondary response was faster but weaker.

Source: CD4+ T cells sorted from PBMCs, taken around 10 days after the first yellow fever vaccination. This clonotype was sampled from a man between 18 and 29 years old who received the YFV17D yellow fever vaccine. This chain uses TRBV7-2 with TRBJ2-1; 8 bases line up with TRBD2. The CDR3 is CASSPRLSGGYNEQFF. The CDR3 DNA sequence: TGTGCCAGCAGCCCGCGTTTAAGCGGGGGATACAATGAGCAGTTCTTC.